Listed below are T cell receptor beta chains from one sample, sequenced in a study of T cells in localized non-small cell lung cancer. This table comes from immunoSEQ multiplex PCR, and its TCRdb copy is limited to in-frame clones, with some not included. The sample lists about 53,000 clones; over 80% were seen once. The material was peripheral blood mononuclear cells, obtained before any cancer treatment. These TCRs come from a man aged 35 to 70 with stage III lung adenocarcinoma. The CDR3 runs from the conserved cysteine through the conserved F or W. The order of the fields is clone size, V gene, D gene, J gene, CDR3 protein, CDR3 DNA. A D gene is named only where the DNA matches it firmly. The size of a clone is reported for some rows only, either as once, few or many, or as a class for expanded clones.

.	TRBV14	.	TRBJ2-7	CASSQVGEQYF	TGTGCCAGCAGCCAGGTGGGCGAGCAGTACTTC
once	TRBV27	.	TRBJ1-5	CASARADTYSNQPQHF	TGTGCCAGCGCCCGGGCGGACACCTATAGCAATCAGCCCCAGCATTTT
.	TRBV7-9	.	TRBJ1-1	CASSLLENTEAFF	TGTGCCAGCAGTCTCCTCGAGAACACTGAAGCTTTCTTT
.	TRBV2	.	TRBJ2-7	CASREGGRDEQYF	TGTGCCAGCAGAGAGGGGGGAAGGGACGAGCAGTACTTC
once	TRBV5-4	.	TRBJ2-3	CASSSQGTDTQYF	TGTGCCAGCAGCTCCCAGGGGACAGATACGCAGTATTTT
.	TRBV9	.	TRBJ1-1	CASTRTVSNTEAFF	TGTGCCAGCACCCGGACAGTTTCGAACACTGAAGCTTTCTTT
.	TRBV7-6	TRBD2	TRBJ2-2	CASSLAGGPGSGELFF	TGTGCCAGCAGCTTAGCGGGAGGGCCGGGGTCCGGGGAGCTGTTTTTT
.	TRBV5-8	TRBD2	TRBJ2-1	CASSMETSGIPYNEQFF	TGTGCCAGCAGCATGGAGACTAGCGGGATCCCCTACAATGAGCAGTTCTTC
.	TRBV5-1	TRBD2	TRBJ2-5	CASSFGGSGETQYF	TGCGCCAGCAGCTTCGGCGGGAGTGGGGAGACCCAGTACTTC
.	TRBV7-9	.	TRBJ2-2	CASSLDWTRDVGELFF	TGTGCCAGCAGCTTAGATTGGACACGGGACGTTGGGGAGCTGTTTTTT
.	TRBV27	.	TRBJ2-5	CASTNAVQETQYF	TGTGCCAGCACCAATGCGGTCCAAGAGACCCAGTACTTC
.	TRBV18	TRBD1	TRBJ2-1	CASSRTGGNEQFF	TGTGCCAGCTCACGGACAGGGGGCAATGAGCAGTTCTTC
.	TRBV30	.	TRBJ2-6	CAWKASFGANVLTF	TGTGCCTGGAAAGCTAGTTTTGGGGCCAACGTCCTGACTTTC
.	TRBV7-9	.	TRBJ2-7	CASSHTVDRSYEQYF	TGTGCCAGCAGCCACACCGTAGACCGCTCCTACGAGCAGTACTTC
.	TRBV5-1	TRBD1	TRBJ2-7	CASSPVTSTGGPYEQYF	TGCGCCAGCAGCCCCGTCACTTCGACAGGGGGGCCCTACGAGCAGTACTTC
.	TRBV28	TRBD1	TRBJ2-3	CASSVETGSDTQYF	TGTGCCAGCAGTGTAGAGACAGGGTCAGATACGCAGTATTTT
once	TRBV19	TRBD1	TRBJ1-4	CASTKTGQGAWNEKLFF	TGTGCCAGTACCAAAACGGGGCAGGGGGCTTGGAATGAAAAACTGTTTTTT
.	TRBV10-2	.	TRBJ2-7	CATDEASPGDEQYF	TGCGCCACCGACGAAGCCTCCCCAGGCGACGAGCAGTACTTC
.	TRBV7-6	TRBD2	TRBJ2-2	CASSLVGGRAPTGELFF	TGTGCCAGCAGCTTAGTGGGCGGGAGGGCCCCCACCGGGGAGCTGTTTTTT
.	TRBV29-1	TRBD1	TRBJ1-5	CSVGQGTSNQPQHF	TGCAGCGTAGGACAGGGGACGAGCAATCAGCCCCAGCATTTT
.	TRBV6-5	.	TRBJ2-7	CASRDPGGPAYEQYF	TGTGCCAGCAGGGACCCAGGGGGGCCTGCCTACGAGCAGTACTTC
.	TRBV11-2	TRBD1	TRBJ2-5	CASSARTGQETQYF	TGTGCCAGCAGCGCCCGGACAGGACAAGAGACCCAGTACTTC
.	TRBV6-5	.	TRBJ1-2	CASMKADYGYTF	TGTGCCAGCATGAAGGCGGACTATGGCTACACCTTC
.	TRBV11-2	TRBD2	TRBJ2-1	CASSFGLEYNEQFF	TGTGCCAGCAGCTTCGGACTAGAATACAATGAGCAGTTCTTC
.	TRBV7-9	.	TRBJ2-2	CASTPNEGLNTGELFF	TGTGCCAGCACCCCCAATGAGGGTTTAAACACCGGGGAGCTGTTTTTT
.	TRBV7-9	TRBD2	TRBJ2-5	CASSPSGRGWSLQETQYF	TGTGCCAGCAGCCCTAGCGGGAGAGGCTGGAGCCTACAAGAGACCCAGTACTTC
.	TRBV2	TRBD2	TRBJ2-3	CASMRERESGDTQYF	TGTGCCAGCATGCGGGAGCGGGAGTCAGGGGATACGCAGTATTTT
.	TRBV6-5	.	TRBJ2-5	CASSYGSTAQETQYF	TGTGCCAGCAGTTACGGGTCCACAGCGCAAGAGACCCAGTACTTC
.	TRBV5-1	.	TRBJ2-5	CASSRGTGQETQYF	TGCGCCAGCAGCCGAGGGACTGGACAAGAGACCCAGTACTTC
.	TRBV9	.	TRBJ2-1	CASTKGGGEQFF	TGTGCCAGCACCAAGGGTGGGGGCGAGCAGTTCTTC
.	TRBV30	TRBD1	TRBJ1-2	CAWRAAGTDYGYTF	TGTGCCTGGAGGGCAGCCGGGACAGACTATGGCTACACCTTC
.	TRBV14	TRBD1	TRBJ2-7	CASSLGTDPHYEQYF	TGTGCCAGCAGCCTCGGGACAGACCCACACTACGAGCAGTACTTC
.	TRBV2	.	TRBJ2-7	CASSEEVESSYEQYF	TGTGCCAGCAGTGAAGAGGTGGAGAGCTCCTACGAGCAGTACTTC
.	TRBV2	.	TRBJ1-2	CASSESRDEGYTF	TGTGCCAGCAGTGAGAGTCGTGACGAAGGCTACACCTTC
.	TRBV2	.	TRBJ1-1	CASSEGVTRGTEAFF	TGTGCCAGCAGTGAAGGGGTGACGCGGGGGACTGAAGCTTTCTTT
.	TRBV9	.	TRBJ2-5	CASSVGFGETQYF	TGTGCCAGCAGCGTAGGCTTTGGAGAGACCCAGTACTTC
.	TRBV28	TRBD1	TRBJ2-7	CARRTGTSYEQYF	TGTGCCCGGCGGACAGGGACCTCCTACGAGCAGTACTTC
once	TRBV6-1	.	TRBJ1-2	CASSEGRGGAYGYTF	TGTGCCAGCAGTGAAGGACGGGGGGGAGCCTATGGCTACACCTTC
.	TRBV5-1	.	TRBJ2-5	CASSLRSSEGTQYF	TGCGCCAGCAGCCTACGAAGTAGCGAAGGGACCCAGTACTTC